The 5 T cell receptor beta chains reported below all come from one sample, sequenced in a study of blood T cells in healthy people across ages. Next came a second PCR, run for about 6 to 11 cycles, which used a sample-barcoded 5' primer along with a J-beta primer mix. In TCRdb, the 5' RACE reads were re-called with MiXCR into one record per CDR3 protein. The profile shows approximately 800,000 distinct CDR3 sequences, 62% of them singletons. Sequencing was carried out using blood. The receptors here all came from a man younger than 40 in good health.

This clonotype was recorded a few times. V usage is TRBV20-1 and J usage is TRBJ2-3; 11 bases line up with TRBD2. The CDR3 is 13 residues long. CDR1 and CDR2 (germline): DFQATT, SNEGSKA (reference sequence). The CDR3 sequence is CTDGTSGEDTQYF. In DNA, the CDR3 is TGCACTGACGGGACTAGCGGTGAAGATACGCAGTATTTT.

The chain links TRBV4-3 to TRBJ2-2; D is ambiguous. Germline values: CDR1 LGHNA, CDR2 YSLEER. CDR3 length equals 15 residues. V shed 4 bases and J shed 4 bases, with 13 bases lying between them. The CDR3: CASSPQAASTGELFF. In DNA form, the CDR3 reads TGCGCCAGCAGCCCCCAGGCAGCCTCCACCGGGGAGCTGTTTTTT.

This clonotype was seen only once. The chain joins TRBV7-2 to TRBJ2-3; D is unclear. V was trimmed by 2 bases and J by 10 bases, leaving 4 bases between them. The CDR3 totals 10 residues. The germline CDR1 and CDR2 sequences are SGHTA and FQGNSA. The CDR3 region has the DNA TGTGCCAGCAGCTTACTAGCGCAGTATTTT. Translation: CASSLLAQYF.

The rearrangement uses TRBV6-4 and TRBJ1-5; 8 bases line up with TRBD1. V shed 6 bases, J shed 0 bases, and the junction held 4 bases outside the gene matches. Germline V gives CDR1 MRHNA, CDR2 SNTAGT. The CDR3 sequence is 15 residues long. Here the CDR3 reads CASRDRVSSNQPQHF. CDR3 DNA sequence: TGTGCCAGCAGGGACAGGGTCTCTAGCAATCAGCCCCAGCATTTT.

CDR3 amino acids: CASSFRAADDYGYTF. For the CDR3, the DNA is TGTGCCAGCAGCTTTCGGGCAGCCGATGACTATGGCTACACCTTC. The chain has TRBV7-9 and TRBJ1-2; D is undetermined. V lost 3 bases and J lost 3, with 14 bases in between. The germline V gene encodes CDR1 SEHNR and CDR2 FQNEAQ (reference sequence). This CDR3 is built from 15 residues.